This T cell receptor beta chain was identified in a study of CD8 T cells in Susac syndrome. Comments on this clonotype: Its antigen is unidentified.

Germline CDR1 MGHDK, CDR2 SYGVNS. CDR3 length equals 20 residues. Trimming shortened V by 6 bases and J by 0 bases, and 29 bases separated the two germline ends. With random hexamers, reverse transcription was performed on about 0.45 to 1 ug of RNA. Amplification of TCR beta CDR3 by immunoSEQ multiplex PCR spanned 54 Vbeta and 13 Jbeta. Each CDR3 protein is one row after TCRdb ran MiXCR on the immunoSEQ multiplex PCR reads. The sample holds some 200,000 distinct CDR3 sequences, around 95% seen once. Broader study findings: As the study acknowledged, the number of individuals who were part of its TCR sequencing and HLA analysis was relatively small.

Sequencing of TCR beta, carried out with a high-throughput approach, was applied to CD8+ and CD4+ T cells from the blood. Bulk CD8+ and CD4+ cells came from magnetic negative isolation; CD8+ TEMRA by FACS. V and J are TRBV25-1 and TRBJ2-5; weak D call: TRBD2 (5 bases). Sequenced: CD4+ T cells from PBMCs. The clonotype was recovered from a human donor with multiple sclerosis. This CDR3 is CASRPKVGRRAGPYQETQYF. For the CDR3, the DNA is TGTGCCAGCAGACCTAAAGTTGGACGTCGGGCGGGTCCGTACCAAGAGACCCAGTACTTC.